The sequence of this T cell receptor beta chain was determined in a study of beta chain features in type 1 diabetes. Findings and limits, study-wide: In every one of the four CD4+ subsets, TCRB CDR3s were moderately but significantly shorter in Type 1 diabetes patients.

Since all of the isolated RNA was reverse transcribed, expressed TCRB transcripts were what got sequenced. Using immunoSEQ multiplex PCR, the repertoire was profiled, and TCRdb retains in-frame clones only, with some absent. The table records some 700,000 clones, about an eighth of them present only once. Turning to this clone: What it binds is unknown.

V was shortened by 0 bases and J by 4 bases, with 18 bases between the two germline ends. The CDR3 has 17 residues. Germline-derived CDR1 and CDR2 are LNHDA and SQIVND (reference sequence). Material for sequencing was naive CD4+ T cells from blood. The rearrangement joins TRBV19 to TRBJ2-5, with a weak D call TRBD1 (6 bases). The TCR comes from a man aged 18 to 29 with type 1 diabetes. The CDR3 bases are TGTGCCAGTAGTATAGATCAAGGGCAGGGGTATCGAGAGACCCAGTACTTC. Translating gives CASSIDQGQGYRETQYF.